The 27 T cell receptor beta chains below come from one sample, sequenced in a study of T cell changes during pregnancy in multiple sclerosis. Profiled with immunoSEQ multiplex PCR; TCRdb holds only in-frame clones, not every one. The sample has about 110,000 clones, around 90% seen once; the top ten hold around 1.5%. Sequenced material: peripheral blood, taken after pregnancy. The receptors were gathered from a female donor with multiple sclerosis, enrolled in a pregnancy study.

The genes are TRBV30 and TRBJ1-4; no clear D. Looked up from germline, CDR1 is GTSNPN and CDR2 is SVGIG (reference sequence). The V end was cut by 0 bases, the J end by 0 bases, with 20 bases between. The CDR3 spans 19 residues. CDR3 sequence: CAWSVGHTIFRATNEKLFF. In DNA form, the CDR3 reads TGTGCCTGGAGTGTTGGCCACACTATCTTCCGCGCAACTAATGAAAAACTGTTTTTT.

The chain carries TRBV6-6 and TRBJ1-1, with a possible D match to TRBD1 (6 bases). This CDR3 contains 13 residues. The V gene lost 8 bases and the J gene lost 1 base, with 11 bases spanning the gap. Germline loops: CDR1 MNHNY, CDR2 SVGAGI (reference sequence). DNA for the CDR3: TGTGCCAGCTTACAGGGAACGAACACTGAAGCTTTCTTT. Amino acids: CASLQGTNTEAFF.

The V and J genes are TRBV27 and TRBJ1-2; D may be TRBD1 (5 bases). The CDR3 extends over 15 amino acids. V was pared by 1 base and J by 3 bases, with 12 bases between. CDR1 is MNHEY and CDR2 is SMNVEV in the germline V gene (reference sequence). CDR3 DNA sequence: TGTGCCAGCAGTTTATTCGCAGGGTGGGACTATGGCTACACCTTC. Encoded protein: CASSLFAGWDYGYTF.

The V call is TRBV6-5, the J call TRBJ1-5; 7 bases are shared with TRBD1. The CDR3 length is 14 residues. The germline gives CDR1 MNHEY, CDR2 SVGAGI. After removal of 6 bases from V and 9 bases from J, the junction contained 11 bases not matched to a gene. CDR3 residues: CASRPGTARGPQHF. The CDR3 coding sequence is TGTGCCAGCAGGCCCGGGACAGCGCGGGGGCCCCAGCATTTT.

V is TRBV7-9 and J is TRBJ2-5; 7 bases map to TRBD1. Germline values: CDR1 SEHNR, CDR2 FQNEAQ (reference sequence). The J segment lost 5 bases and the V segment lost 5 bases, leaving 8 bases of the junction unmatched. The CDR3 is 14 residues long. CDR3 sequence: CASSQAVQGETQYF. DNA for the CDR3: TGTGCCAGCAGCCAAGCGGTACAGGGGGAGACCCAGTACTTC. Supplemented by reference TRBV7-9 and TRBJ2-5, the full variable domain reads DTGVSQNPRHKITKRGQNVTFRCDPISEHNRLYWYRQTLGQGPEFLTYFQNEAQLEKSRLLSDRFSAERPKGSFSTLEIQRTEQGDSAMYLCASSQAVQGETQYFGPGTRLLVL.

This clone appeared once. CDR3 in amino acids: CASNPTGTYEQYF. The CDR3 coding sequence is TGTGCCAGCAACCCGACAGGTACCTACGAGCAGTACTTC. The chain has TRBV28 and TRBJ2-7, with D possibly TRBD1 on 6 matching bases. Germline V lookup: CDR1 MDHEN, CDR2 SYDVKM. V lost 7 bases and J lost 2, with 12 bases in between. The CDR3 is 13 amino acids.

The chain carries TRBV7-9 and TRBJ2-5, with 8 bases lining up with TRBD1. The germline CDR1 and CDR2 sequences are SEHNR and FQNEAQ (reference sequence). The CDR3 length is 14 residues. V shed 3 bases, J shed 9 bases, and the junction held 9 bases outside the gene matches. CDR3 nucleotides: TGTGCCAGCAGCTTTAATAGACAGGGGTCGGCCCAGTACTTC. Translated: CASSFNRQGSAQYF.

The chain joins TRBV5-1 to TRBJ2-1; a weak D match, TRBD2 (5 bases). Trimming removed 0 bases at V and 5 bases at J, with 9 bases between. CDR1 is SGHRS, CDR2 YFSETQ, per germline. The CDR3 extends over 14 amino acids. The CDR3 bases are TGCGCCAGCAGCTTGGATGGGAGCGACAATGAGCAGTTCTTC. Its translation: CASSLDGSDNEQFF.

This clone was seen a few times. The CDR3 coding sequence is TGTGCCAGCAGCTGGACCCGGGACAGGGGTTCACCCCTCCACTTT. This codes for CASSWTRDRGSPLHF. The chain uses TRBV7-2 and TRBJ1-6; 10 bases are a match to TRBD1. CDR3 length: 15 amino acids. CDR1 is SGHTA, CDR2 FQGNSA, per germline. V gave up 4 bases and J gave up 9 bases; unmatched junction bases: 6.

This rearrangement joins TRBV9 to TRBJ2-4; TRBD1 might be the D (5 bases). Germline values: CDR1 SGDLS, CDR2 YYNGEE. V lost 3 bases, J lost 12 bases, and 19 bases lay in between. The CDR3 contains 14 residues. CDR3 loop: CASSARGQGTPQYF. CDR3 sequence (DNA): TGTGCCAGCAGCGCCCGTGGCCAGGGAACCCCTCAGTACTTC.

This chain joins TRBV10-3 and TRBJ2-7; 10 nucleotides line up with TRBD1. Per germline, CDR1 ENHRY and CDR2 SYGVKD. This CDR3 has 16 residues. Losses at the gene ends were 8 bases for V and 2 bases for J; bases not matched to a gene: 12. This chain's CDR3 is CAIGGGEGQGAYEQYF. CDR3 nucleotides: TGTGCCATCGGAGGGGGGGAAGGACAGGGGGCCTACGAGCAGTACTTC.

The genes are TRBV30 and TRBJ1-3; D not resolved. The CDR3 has 13 amino acids. Trimming took 4 bases from V and 0 from J, leaving 7 bases between them. Germline CDR1 and CDR2: GTSNPN and SVGIG (reference sequence). The DNA of the CDR3 is TGTGCCTGGACGGGGTTCTCTGGAAACACCATATATTTT. It specifies CAWTGFSGNTIYF.

The rearrangement uses TRBV15 and TRBJ1-5; 9 nucleotides match TRBD1. The J segment lost 6 bases and the V segment lost 1 base, leaving 7 bases of the junction unmatched. The CDR3 totals 16 residues. Germline CDR1 is LNHNV and CDR2 is YYDKDF (reference sequence). CDR3 sequence reads: CATSRATGGLGQPQHF. The DNA for the CDR3 is TGTGCCACCAGCAGAGCGACAGGGGGTTTGGGTCAGCCCCAGCATTTT.

The chain couples TRBV4-1 to TRBJ1-5; maybe TRBD1 (5 bases). Germline V lookup: CDR1 MGHRA, CDR2 YSYEKL. The CDR3 runs 16 residues. Trimming took 0 bases from V and 2 from J, leaving 11 bases between them. The CDR3 here is CASSQDPGNRNQPQHF. For the CDR3, the DNA is TGCGCCAGCAGCCAAGATCCAGGGAATCGCAATCAGCCCCAGCATTTT.

Only one count was recorded for this clone. This chain connects TRBV15 to TRBJ1-2, with 11 nucleotides matching TRBD1. The CDR3 contains 16 residues. The V gene's germline CDR1 is LNHNV and CDR2 YYDKDF (reference sequence). Trimming removed 3 bases from V and 6 bases from J; junction bases left unmatched: 9. The CDR3 region has the DNA TGTGCCACCAGCAGGGGGGACAGGGGGAAGGGTAATGGCTACACCTTC. Its translation is CATSRGDRGKGNGYTF.

This clone appeared once. The V call is TRBV7-9, the J call TRBJ2-6; D is possibly TRBD2 (6 bases). This CDR3 comprises 17 residues. Germline CDR1 is SEHNR and CDR2 is FQNEAQ (reference sequence). Trimming left V 2 bases short and J 1 base short, with 12 bases between. CDR3 residues: CASSLWSGRSGANVLTF. CDR3 nucleotides: TGTGCCAGCAGCTTATGGTCAGGGAGGTCTGGGGCCAACGTCCTGACTTTC.

This rearrangement joins TRBV29-1 to TRBJ1-1, with 10 bases aligning to TRBD1. The CDR3 contains 13 residues. Germline V gene sequence: CDR1 SQVTM, CDR2 ANQGSEA. Germline trimming cut 6 bases from V and 3 bases from J; bases unmatched to any gene: 4. The CDR3 coding sequence is TGCAGCGTAAAGGGACAGGGGTACACTGAAGCTTTCTTT. This translates into CSVKGQGYTEAFF. Based on the CDR3 plus reference TRBV29-1 and TRBJ1-1, the full variable domain is SAVISQKPSRDICQRGTSLTIQCQVDSQVTMMFWYRQQPGQSLTLIATANQGSEATYESGFVIDKFPISRPNLTFSTLTVSNMSPEDSSIYLCSVKGQGYTEAFFGQGTRLTVV.

V is TRBV6-1 and J is TRBJ1-1, with D unresolved. V gave up 6 bases and J gave up 2 bases, with 13 bases separating them. The CDR3 has 14 residues. The germline V gene has CDR1 MNHNS and CDR2 SASEGT. The CDR3 nucleotides read TGTGCCAGCAGGCTAGGTGGGTTTAACACTGAAGCTTTCTTT. Residues: CASRLGGFNTEAFF.

This sequence joins TRBV19 and TRBJ2-7; a weak D match, TRBD1 (6 bases). Looked up from germline, CDR1 is LNHDA and CDR2 is SQIVND (reference sequence). V was trimmed by 5 bases and J by 2 bases, leaving 13 bases between them. The CDR3 totals 14 residues. The CDR3 here is CASSPPGTTYEQYF. CDR3 nucleotides: TGTGCCAGTAGTCCCCCCGGGACAACCTACGAGCAGTACTTC. Variable domain in full (rest from reference TRBV19 and TRBJ2-7): DGGITQSPKYLFRKEGQNVTLSCEQNLNHDAMYWYRQDPGQGLRLIYYSQIVNDFQKGDIAEGYSVSREKKESFPLTVTSAQKNPTAFYLCASSPPGTTYEQYFGPGTRLTVT.

This clone was counted only a few times. The CDR3 nucleotides read TGTGCCATCAGTGAGTCGGTCGCTTACGCGGGAGGCTACACCTTC. Translation: CAISESVAYAGGYTF. The rearrangement links TRBV10-3 to TRBJ1-2; D is undetermined. The V and J ends lost 0 bases and 8 bases respectively, with 16 bases between them. This CDR3 has 15 amino acids. Germline V lookup: CDR1 ENHRY, CDR2 SYGVKD.

The CDR3 DNA reads as TGCGCCAGCAGCTTGGCCGGTGGGCCTAATGAAAAACTGTTTTTT. Translating it yields CASSLAGGPNEKLFF. The rearrangement uses TRBV5-1 and TRBJ1-4, with D unclear. Trimming cost V 0 bases and J 3 bases, with 9 bases left between them. CDR3 length equals 15 residues. Germline assignment: CDR1 SGHRS and CDR2 YFSETQ.

J is TRBJ1-3 and V is TRBV5-1; D is possibly TRBD1 (5 bases). Trimming cost V 4 bases and J 0 bases, with 14 bases left between them. The germline V gene encodes CDR1 SGHRS and CDR2 YFSETQ. The CDR3 has 16 residues. As DNA, the CDR3 is TGCGCCAGCAGCCTCGGGACTGCCATCTCTGGAAACACCATATATTTT. Translated: CASSLGTAISGNTIYF.

Notes on this clone: Other DNA sequences in the same sample also yield this CDR3. The V gene is TRBV5-1, the J gene TRBJ2-1; 10 bases fit TRBD2. Germline CDR1 and CDR2: SGHRS and YFSETQ. This CDR3 has 14 residues. After removal of 4 bases from V and 5 bases from J, the junction contained 3 bases not matched to a gene. The CDR3 is CASSVLAGDNEQFF. The CDR3 region has the DNA TGCGCCAGCAGCGTCCTAGCGGGAGACAATGAGCAGTTCTTC.

J is TRBJ2-1 and V is TRBV5-4, with 14 bases that match TRBD2. V shed 0 bases and J 9 bases; nucleotides not matched to a gene: 5. Germline V gives CDR1 SGHNT, CDR2 YYREEE (reference sequence). This CDR3 has 16 amino acids. CDR3 nucleotide sequence: TGTGCCAGCAGCTTGGGACTAGCGGGAGGGACGGGTGAGCAGTTCTTC. It specifies CASSLGLAGGTGEQFF.

This rearrangement joins TRBV4-1 to TRBJ1-2; D ambiguous. Germline assignment: CDR1 MGHRA and CDR2 YSYEKL. Trimming stripped 0 bases from V and 2 bases from J, with 4 bases between. CDR3 length: 13 amino acids. The CDR3, as DNA: TGCGCCAGCAGCCAAGATCCGAACTATGGCTACACCTTC. Translating it yields CASSQDPNYGYTF.

CDR3 region: CASSKRAGPPGEKLFF. For the CDR3, the DNA is TGTGCCAGCAGCAAAAGGGCGGGCCCACCGGGGGAAAAACTGTTTTTT. V gene TRBV21-1 combines with J gene TRBJ1-4. TRBV21-1 corresponds to a pseudogene. This CDR3 comprises 16 residues.

This chain connects TRBV5-1 to TRBJ1-1; TRBD1 might be the D (6 bases). There are 15 residues in the CDR3. With 0 bases removed from V and 3 bases from J, the gap between germline ends came to 12 bases. Germline CDR1 and CDR2: SGHRS and YFSETQ. CDR3 amino acids: CASSLEVPGDTEAFF. Written as DNA, the CDR3 is TGCGCCAGCAGCTTGGAGGTTCCAGGGGACACTGAAGCTTTCTTT.